A selection of T cell receptor beta chains follows, all from one sample in a study of cytomegalovirus exposure and HLA in healthy donors. Data came from immunoSEQ multiplex PCR; TCRdb stores just in-frame clones and leaves some out. The data contain fewer than 65,000 clones, around 73% of them seen just once; the ten biggest clones take up under 6.5%. The sample was PBMCs. The source of these receptors is a man in his fifties in good health and CMV-seronegative. CDR3s include the opening cysteine and the closing phenylalanine or tryptophan. Fields, in order: J gene, V gene, clone size, D gene, CDR3 protein, CDR3 DNA. A D gene is named only where the DNA matches it firmly. A row's size may be missing; if present it is once, few, many or a size class.

TRBJ1-5 | TRBV5-1 | . | . | CASSLVGGSNQPQHF | TGCGCCAGCAGCTTGGTCGGGGGTAGCAATCAGCCCCAGCATTTT
TRBJ2-1 | TRBV6-4 | . | TRBD2 | CASSEETSGDNEQFF | TGTGCCAGCAGTGAAGAGACTAGCGGGGACAATGAGCAGTTCTTC
TRBJ2-5 | TRBV15 | . | . | CATSRDSFGGVETQYF | TGTGCCACCAGCAGAGATAGTTTTGGGGGCGTGGAGACCCAGTACTTC
TRBJ2-1 | TRBV5-8 | . | . | CASTHGEQFF | TGTGCCAGCACCCACGGTGAGCAGTTCTTC
TRBJ2-7 | TRBV5-5 | once | TRBD1 | CASSWSEQGAYEQYF | TGTGCCAGCAGCTGGAGCGAACAGGGGGCCTACGAGCAGTACTTC
TRBJ2-1 | TRBV29-1 | few | TRBD2 | CSVEDRGRGEQFF | TGCAGCGTTGAGGATCGAGGGAGGGGCGAGCAGTTCTTC
TRBJ1-3 | TRBV5-6 | . | . | CASSFNPRGGNTIYF | TGTGCCAGCAGCTTCAATCCCAGGGGCGGAAACACCATATATTTT
TRBJ2-7 | TRBV12-1 | . | . | CASSADSHEQYF | TGTGCCAGCAGCGCGGACAGCCACGAGCAGTACTTC
TRBJ2-5 | TRBV6-5 | . | . | CASLGRETQYF | TGTGCCAGCTTGGGCCGGGAGACCCAGTACTTC
TRBJ2-2 | TRBV5-1 | . | TRBD2 | CASSPKAGAGAGELFF | TGCGCCAGCAGCCCTAAAGCGGGGGCTGGAGCCGGGGAGCTGTTTTTT
TRBJ2-7 | TRBV5-1 | few | . | CASSLGHRADEQYF | TGCGCCAGCAGCTTGGGCCACAGGGCGGACGAGCAGTACTTC
TRBJ2-3 | TRBV19 | . | TRBD2 | CASSISGGGADTQYF | TGTGCCAGTAGTATATCCGGGGGGGGCGCAGATACGCAGTATTTT
TRBJ1-1 | TRBV13 | . | . | CASSTSRAADTEAFF | TGTGCCAGCAGCACTTCCAGGGCGGCAGACACTGAAGCTTTCTTT
TRBJ2-3 | TRBV10-1 | once | TRBD1 | CASSEGTGVGSDTQYF | TGCGCCAGCAGTGAGGGGACAGGGGTAGGGTCAGATACGCAGTATTTT
TRBJ1-5 | TRBV19 | . | . | CASSIPSGLMDQPQHF | TGTGCCAGTAGTATACCTTCCGGTTTAATGGATCAGCCCCAGCATTTT
TRBJ2-1 | TRBV7-9 | . | . | CASSLSQSREIEQFF | TGTGCCAGCAGCTTATCGCAGTCTAGGGAGATTGAGCAGTTCTTC
TRBJ1-4 | TRBV25-1 | . | TRBD1 | CASRQGNNEKLFF | TGTGCCAGCAGACAGGGGAATAATGAAAAACTGTTTTTT
TRBJ1-1 | TRBV7-2 | . | . | CASSFLLAGNTEAFF | TGTGCCAGCAGCTTTCTCTTGGCAGGGAACACTGAAGCTTTCTTT
TRBJ2-1 | TRBV19 | . | . | CASTYDRGYEQFF | TGTGCCAGTACGTATGATCGGGGTTATGAGCAGTTCTTC
TRBJ2-5 | TRBV11-1 | . | . | CASSATPTEGTQYF | TGTGCCAGCAGCGCAACACCCACAGAGGGGACCCAGTACTTC
TRBJ1-2 | TRBV29-1 | . | . | CSVGSGVGYGYTF | TGCAGCGTGGGCTCGGGAGTTGGCTATGGCTACACCTTC
TRBJ2-6 | TRBV10-1 | . | TRBD1 | CASSENRGTNVLTF | TGCGCCAGCAGTGAAAACAGGGGGACCAACGTCCTGACTTTC
TRBJ1-3 | TRBV10-3 | . | TRBD1 | CAIRTGGGNTIYF | TGTGCCATCCGGACAGGGGGTGGAAACACCATATATTTT
TRBJ2-2 | TRBV7-3 | . | . | CASSLSRGRVGELFF | TGTGCCAGCAGCTTGAGCAGGGGTCGAGTCGGGGAGCTGTTTTTT
TRBJ2-7 | TRBV6-6 | . | TRBD1 | CASSPATGAYEQYF | TGTGCCAGCAGCCCCGCTACAGGGGCCTACGAGCAGTACTTC
TRBJ2-1 | TRBV7-2 | . | . | CASSFTRNNEQFF | TGTGCCAGCAGCTTTACTAGGAACAATGAGCAGTTCTTC
TRBJ2-3 | TRBV29-1 | . | TRBD1 | CSVVRGTEGTDTQYF | TGCAGCGTCGTTAGGGGGACAGAGGGCACAGATACGCAGTATTTT
TRBJ2-3 | TRBV5-6 | . | . | CASSLVQGGTDTQYF | TGTGCCAGCAGCTTGGTACAAGGAGGCACAGATACGCAGTATTTT
TRBJ1-4 | TRBV6-1 | . | TRBD1 | CASSEDRAYEKLFF | TGTGCCAGCAGTGAGGACAGGGCGTATGAAAAACTGTTTTTT
TRBJ2-3 | TRBV9 | few | TRBD1 | CASSGDRDTQYF | TGTGCCAGCAGCGGGGACAGGGATACGCAGTATTTT
TRBJ1-1 | TRBV11-1 | . | TRBD1 | CASSPTGQGAMNTEAFF | TGTGCCAGCAGCCCAACGGGACAGGGGGCGATGAACACTGAAGCTTTCTTT
TRBJ2-5 | TRBV10-1 | . | TRBD2 | CASSESRGAPETQYF | TGCGCCAGCAGTGAGTCGCGGGGGGCCCCAGAGACCCAGTACTTC
TRBJ2-1 | TRBV7-9 | . | TRBD1 | CASTKTGQYLNEQFF | TGTGCCAGCACCAAAACGGGACAGTATCTGAATGAGCAGTTCTTC
TRBJ2-7 | TRBV28 | few | TRBD1 | CASSKLTGGEQYF | TGTGCCAGCAGTAAACTTACAGGGGGCGAGCAGTACTTC
TRBJ2-1 | TRBV2 | . | . | CASRTRGAYNEQFF | TGTGCCAGCAGGACCCGTGGAGCCTACAATGAGCAGTTCTTC
TRBJ1-4 | TRBV23-1 | . | TRBD1 | CASTARDRGREKLFF | TGCGCCAGCACCGCTCGGGACAGGGGACGGGAAAAACTGTTTTTT
TRBJ2-3 | TRBV12-5 | few | TRBD1 | CASGLKGASTDTQYF | TGTGCTAGTGGTTTGAAGGGGGCCTCCACAGATACGCAGTATTTT
TRBJ2-5 | TRBV19 | . | TRBD1 | CASARTGAAETQYF | TGTGCCAGTGCCCGGACAGGGGCGGCGGAGACCCAGTACTTC
TRBJ2-5 | TRBV29-1 | . | . | CSVDSGGETQYF | TGCAGCGTTGATTCAGGGGGGGAGACCCAGTACTTC
TRBJ1-2 | TRBV5-1 | once | TRBD1 | CASSTLTGDYGYTF | TGCGCCAGCAGCACCTTGACAGGGGACTATGGCTACACCTTC
TRBJ2-4 | TRBV6-1 | . | TRBD1 | CASSEVGTVNIQYF | TGTGCCAGCAGTGAAGTAGGGACAGTGAACATTCAGTACTTC
TRBJ1-5 | TRBV6-6 | . | . | CASSYSTGFQPQHF | TGTGCCAGCAGTTACTCGACGGGGTTTCAGCCCCAGCATTTT
TRBJ1-2 | TRBV2 | few | . | CASSERQGYGYTF | TGTGCCAGCAGTGAACGTCAGGGGTATGGCTACACCTTC
TRBJ1-6 | TRBV25-1 | . | . | CASKETFNSPLHF | TGTGCCAGCAAAGAGACTTTTAATTCACCCCTCCACTTT
TRBJ2-7 | TRBV4-1 | . | TRBD1 | CASSTPVGTGGREQYF | TGCGCCAGCAGCACGCCGGTGGGGACAGGGGGTCGGGAGCAGTACTTC
TRBJ2-7 | TRBV5-5 | . | TRBD2 | CASRIIVGGGPSYEQYF | TGTGCCAGCCGAATAATCGTCGGGGGGGGACCCTCCTACGAGCAGTACTTC
TRBJ1-6 | TRBV6-6 | . | TRBD1 | CASSTGQGVTPLHF | TGTGCCAGCAGTACGGGACAGGGGGTTACACCCCTCCACTTT
TRBJ2-7 | TRBV14 | . | . | CAGSQDWQGSTYEQYF | TGTGCCGGCAGCCAAGACTGGCAGGGCTCTACCTACGAGCAGTACTTC
TRBJ2-7 | TRBV5-1 | . | . | CASSLQWGDEQYF | TGCGCCAGCAGCTTGCAGTGGGGGGACGAGCAGTACTTC
TRBJ2-7 | TRBV27 | . | . | CASSLDSRAYEQYF | TGTGCCAGCAGTTTAGATTCGCGTGCCTACGAGCAGTACTTC
TRBJ2-2 | TRBV9 | . | . | CASSVVVNTGELFF | TGTGCCAGCAGCGTGGTAGTGAACACCGGGGAGCTGTTTTTT
TRBJ2-2 | TRBV28 | . | . | CASSFRGVTGELFF | TGTGCCAGCAGTTTCAGGGGGGTTACCGGGGAGCTGTTTTTT
TRBJ1-6 | TRBV2 | . | TRBD1 | CASSDGTGGTNSPLHF | TGTGCCAGCAGTGACGGGACAGGAGGAACCAATTCACCCCTCCACTTT
TRBJ1-4 | TRBV2 | . | TRBD1 | CASSVNLPRGLADEKLFF | TGTGCCAGCAGTGTAAACCTCCCCAGGGGGCTGGCGGATGAAAAACTGTTTTTT
TRBJ1-2 | TRBV27 | . | TRBD1 | CASSWAGTGLYYGYTF | TGTGCCAGCAGTTGGGCCGGGACAGGGCTTTACTATGGCTACACCTTC
TRBJ1-2 | TRBV28 | . | TRBD1 | CATTGGGQDYGYTF | TGTGCCACCACGGGCGGAGGACAGGACTATGGCTACACCTTC
TRBJ2-7 | TRBV27 | few | . | CASSSGMREQYF | TGTGCCAGCAGTTCAGGGATGCGTGAGCAGTACTTC
TRBJ2-5 | TRBV7-9 | . | TRBD1 | CASSSGQGDHQETQYF | TGTGCCAGCAGCTCCGGACAGGGTGACCACCAAGAGACCCAGTACTTC
TRBJ2-3 | TRBV9 | . | . | CASSEKGFPDTQYF | TGTGCCAGCAGCGAAAAGGGGTTCCCAGATACGCAGTATTTT